Listed below are T cell receptor beta chains from one sample, sequenced in a study of control samples from healthy donors and cancer patients. Sequenced by immunoSEQ multiplex PCR; TCRdb stores in-frame clones only, minus some. The sample has 170,000 or so clones; over 85% are singletons. The sample comprised blood. These receptors all come from a woman aged 40 to 50 in good health. The CDR3 runs from the conserved cysteine through the conserved F or W. D genes are given only for firm matches. Clone size is not always given. Where it is, it says once, few, many or a class for expanded clones.

TRBJ1-1 | . | TRBV2 | . | CASTWRTEAFF | TGTGCCAGCACTTGGCGCACTGAAGCTTTCTTT
TRBJ1-5 | . | TRBV3-1/TRBV3-2 | . | CASSQARGADQPQHF | TGTGCCAGCAGCCAAGCTAGAGGGGCGGATCAGCCCCAGCATTTT
TRBJ1-5 | . | TRBV6-5 | . | CASSRGVSNQPQHF | TGTGCCAGCAGCCGGGGGGTGAGCAATCAGCCCCAGCATTTT
TRBJ2-7 | . | TRBV4-3 | once | CASSRGTLYEQYF | TGCGCCAGCAGCCGAGGTACACTATACGAGCAGTACTTC
TRBJ1-6 | . | TRBV6-6 | . | CASSGRQSWDSPLHF | TGTGCCAGCAGTGGAAGACAGTCCTGGGATTCACCCCTCCACTTT
TRBJ1-1 | . | TRBV19 | . | CASSIVPTNTEAFF | TGTGCCAGTAGTATAGTGCCGACGAACACTGAAGCTTTCTTT
TRBJ1-1 | TRBD1 | TRBV6-5 | . | CASSPRDRGRKAFF | TGTGCCAGCAGTCCTCGGGACAGGGGGCGAAAAGCTTTCTTT
TRBJ1-2 | . | TRBV6-6 | few | CASRRGADYGYTF | TGTGCCAGCCGTCGGGGGGCCGACTATGGCTACACCTTC
TRBJ2-7 | . | TRBV9 | . | CASSEAPSSYEQYF | TGTGCCAGCAGCGAGGCCCCAAGCTCCTACGAGCAGTACTTC
TRBJ1-2 | TRBD1 | TRBV11-2 | . | CAIQPGQGTNGYTF | TGTGCCATTCAACCGGGACAGGGGACGAATGGCTACACCTTC
TRBJ1-1 | . | TRBV5-1 | . | CASRPRPNFTPNTEAFF | TGCGCCAGCAGACCCAGGCCCAACTTCACGCCGAACACTGAAGCTTTCTTT
TRBJ1-1 | . | TRBV9 | . | CASSVGWGRGNTEAFF | TGTGCCAGCAGCGTAGGATGGGGGCGAGGGAACACTGAAGCTTTCTTT
TRBJ2-4 | . | TRBV23-1 | . | CASNRALDRAKNIQYF | TGCGCCAGTAACCGAGCCTTGGACAGAGCCAAAAACATTCAGTACTTC
TRBJ1-2 | . | TRBV18 | . | CASSPEFGNADHLLYDYTF | TGTGCCAGCTCACCAGAGTTTGGCAACGCAGATCACCTCCTATATGACTACACCTTC
TRBJ2-4 | . | TRBV7-2 | . | CASSLTLAKNIQYF | TGTGCCAGCAGCTTGACTCTAGCCAAAAACATTCAGTACTTC
TRBJ2-5 | . | TRBV5-1 | . | CASSIDPGKTQYF | TGCGCCAGCAGCATAGACCCGGGGAAGACCCAGTACTTC
TRBJ2-5 | TRBD2 | TRBV6-2/TRBV6-3 | . | CASSYRASGGTTLVTQYF | TGTGCCAGCAGTTATCGGGCTAGCGGGGGGACAACTTTAGTGACCCAGTACTTC
TRBJ2-6 | . | TRBV18 | . | CASFIGRTAGANVLTF | TGTGCCAGCTTCATAGGGCGGACGGCAGGGGCCAACGTCCTGACTTTC
TRBJ2-7 | . | TRBV18 | once | CASSPRTRTYEQYF | TGTGCCAGCTCACCCCGGACGCGAACCTACGAGCAGTACTTC
TRBJ2-1 | . | TRBV6-2/TRBV6-3 | . | CASSWFQDNEQFF | TGTGCCAGCAGCTGGTTTCAGGACAATGAGCAGTTCTTC
TRBJ2-1 | TRBD2 | TRBV6-2/TRBV6-3 | . | CASSQSGLAGVNEQFF | TGTGCCAGCAGTCAATCGGGACTAGCGGGAGTAAATGAGCAGTTCTTC
TRBJ1-4 | . | TRBV7-9 | . | CASSSRQNNEKLFF | TGTGCCAGCAGCTCACGACAGAATAATGAAAAACTGTTTTTT
TRBJ1-2 | . | TRBV14 | . | CASSQVQGGYGYTF | TGTGCCAGCAGCCAAGTACAAGGCGGCTATGGCTACACCTTC
TRBJ2-3 | . | TRBV7-9 | . | CASSQADTQYF | TGTGCCAGCAGCCAAGCAGATACGCAGTATTTT
TRBJ1-2 | . | TRBV3-1/TRBV3-2 | . | CASSQEPGVYGYTF | TGTGCCAGCAGCCAAGAACCGGGGGTCTATGGCTACACCTTC
TRBJ2-7 | TRBD2 | TRBV28 | . | CASSLPFGAGENYEQYF | TGTGCCAGCAGTTTACCCTTCGGTGCGGGAGAGAACTACGAGCAGTACTTC
TRBJ2-1 | . | TRBV7-2 | . | CASSSRLLPSSYNEQFF | TGTGCCAGCAGCTCCAGACTCCTTCCGAGCTCCTACAATGAGCAGTTCTTC
TRBJ2-7 | . | TRBV11-2 | . | CASSLGFNNPNEQYF | TGTGCCAGCAGCTTAGGGTTCAACAATCCCAACGAGCAGTACTTC
TRBJ2-2 | . | TRBV29-1 | . | CSVEGPRGTGELFF | TGCAGCGTTGAAGGACCCCGGGGGACCGGGGAGCTGTTTTTT
TRBJ1-1 | . | TRBV6-1 | . | CASSDVMNTEAFF | TGTGCCAGCAGTGACGTCATGAACACTGAAGCTTTCTTT
TRBJ2-7 | . | TRBV5-5 | . | CASSFREGRNYEQYF | TGTGCCAGCAGCTTTAGAGAGGGAAGGAACTACGAGCAGTACTTC
TRBJ2-1 | . | TRBV21-1 | . | CASSKSASGGAAYNEQFF | TGTGCCAGCAGCAAAAGTGCTAGCGGGGGGGCCGCCTACAATGAGCAGTTCTTC
TRBJ1-5 | . | TRBV2 | . | CASSLSYSNQPQHF | TGTGCCAGCAGTCTGAGTTATAGCAATCAGCCCCAGCATTTT
TRBJ2-1 | TRBD2 | TRBV19 | . | CASSPLSVYLAGGYNEQFF | TGTGCCAGTAGTCCCCTCTCGGTCTATCTAGCGGGGGGGTACAATGAGCAGTTCTTC
TRBJ1-2 | TRBD1 | TRBV6-2/TRBV6-3 | . | CASSYDRGRRITF | TGTGCCAGCAGTTACGACAGGGGGCGCAGGATCACCTTC
TRBJ1-4 | TRBD1 | TRBV30 | few | CAWTRDRVTQLFF | TGTGCCTGGACCCGGGACAGGGTGACACAACTGTTTTTT
TRBJ1-1 | TRBD1 | TRBV20-1 | . | CSASDRNRGTEAFF | TGCAGTGCTAGTGATAGGAACAGGGGCACTGAAGCTTTCTTT
TRBJ1-2 | TRBD1 | TRBV29-1 | . | CSVRTGGYGYTF | TGCAGCGTTCGGACAGGGGGATATGGCTACACCTTC
TRBJ2-5 | . | TRBV7-2 | once | CASSTGQPGDSTQYF | TGTGCCAGCAGCACGGGACAGCCTGGGGACTCGACCCAGTACTTC
TRBJ2-5 | . | TRBV27 | . | CASSLFPPTGGELLSQETQYF | TGTGCCAGCAGTTTATTCCCGCCCACAGGGGGGGAATTACTATCGCAAGAGACCCAGTACTTC
TRBJ1-1 | . | TRBV9 | . | CASSVAGGPGNTEAFF | TGTGCCAGCAGCGTAGCCGGGGGGCCGGGGAACACTGAAGCTTTCTTT
TRBJ2-1 | TRBD2 | TRBV7-6 | . | CASSPRGAGEYNEQFF | TGTGCCAGCAGCCCGCGGGGGGCGGGAGAATACAATGAGCAGTTCTTC
TRBJ2-5 | . | TRBV4-3 | . | CASSQDIGGLETQYF | TGCGCCAGCAGCCAAGATATTGGAGGGTTGGAGACCCAGTACTTC
TRBJ1-1 | . | TRBV25-1 | . | CASSVSYTGRPNTEAFF | TGTGCCAGCAGTGTAAGTTATACCGGACGGCCGAACACTGAAGCTTTCTTT
TRBJ2-5 | TRBD2 | TRBV7-2 | . | CASSLPSGGWGTQYF | TGTGCCAGCAGCTTACCTAGCGGGGGATGGGGGACCCAGTACTTC
TRBJ1-3 | . | TRBV5-5 | . | CATTSGGPFSGNTIYF | TGTGCCACCACTTCCGGGGGTCCATTCTCTGGAAACACCATATATTTT
TRBJ2-3 | . | TRBV11-3 | once | CASKDGYTDTQYF | TGTGCCAGCAAAGACGGATACACAGATACGCAGTATTTT
TRBJ1-5 | . | TRBV7-2 | . | CASSLGSLLNQPQHF | TGTGCCAGCAGCTTAGGCAGCCTACTCAATCAGCCCCAGCATTTT
TRBJ2-5 | TRBD2 | TRBV6-2/TRBV6-3 | . | CASSYPGRRETQYF | TGTGCCAGCAGTTACCCCGGGAGGAGAGAGACCCAGTACTTC
TRBJ1-5 | TRBD1 | TRBV6-5 | . | CASKKRGQGIEPQHF | TGTGCCAGCAAGAAGAGAGGACAGGGGATTGAGCCCCAGCATTTT
TRBJ1-2 | . | TRBV19 | . | CASSPFLRSTNYGYTF | TGTGCCAGTAGTCCGTTCCTCAGGAGCACTAACTATGGCTACACCTTC
TRBJ2-1 | . | TRBV5-6 | . | CASSRGGGKNEQFF | TGTGCCAGCAGCAGGGGTGGCGGTAAGAATGAGCAGTTCTTC
TRBJ1-6 | . | TRBV3-1/TRBV3-2 | once | CASSHNIWGSSNSPLHF | TGTGCCAGCAGCCATAATATCTGGGGCAGCTCAAATTCACCCCTCCACTTT
TRBJ1-1 | TRBD1 | TRBV7-9 | . | CASSPVGQLNTEAFF | TGTGCCAGCAGCCCCGTGGGACAGCTGAACACTGAAGCTTTCTTT
TRBJ2-6 | . | TRBV19 | . | CASSIGGLRANVLTF | TGTGCCAGTAGTATAGGGGGGTTGAGGGCCAACGTCCTGACTTTC
TRBJ1-5 | . | TRBV2 | . | CASSGQANQPQHF | TGTGCCAGCAGTGGACAGGCAAATCAGCCCCAGCATTTT
TRBJ2-7 | TRBD2 | TRBV11-2 | once | CASSPPASGYEQYF | TGTGCCAGCAGCCCCCCGGCTAGCGGCTACGAGCAGTACTTC